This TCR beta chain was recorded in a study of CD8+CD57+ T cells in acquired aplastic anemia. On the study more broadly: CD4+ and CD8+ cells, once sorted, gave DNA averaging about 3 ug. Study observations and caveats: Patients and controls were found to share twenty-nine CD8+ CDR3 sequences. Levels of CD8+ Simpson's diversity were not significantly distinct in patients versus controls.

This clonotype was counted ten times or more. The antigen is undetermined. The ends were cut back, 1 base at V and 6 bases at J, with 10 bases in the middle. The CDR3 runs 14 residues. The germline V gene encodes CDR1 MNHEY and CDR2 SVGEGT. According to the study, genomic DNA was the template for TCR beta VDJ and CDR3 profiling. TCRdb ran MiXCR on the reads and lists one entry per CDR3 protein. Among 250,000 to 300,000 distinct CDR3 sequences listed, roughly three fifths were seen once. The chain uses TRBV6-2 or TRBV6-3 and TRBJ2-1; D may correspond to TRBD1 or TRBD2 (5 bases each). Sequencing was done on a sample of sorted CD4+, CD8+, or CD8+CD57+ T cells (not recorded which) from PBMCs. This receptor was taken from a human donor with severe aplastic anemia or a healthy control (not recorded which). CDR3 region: CASSYWAGSNEQFF. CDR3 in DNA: TGTGCCAGCAGTTACTGGGCAGGGAGCAATGAGCAGTTCTTC.